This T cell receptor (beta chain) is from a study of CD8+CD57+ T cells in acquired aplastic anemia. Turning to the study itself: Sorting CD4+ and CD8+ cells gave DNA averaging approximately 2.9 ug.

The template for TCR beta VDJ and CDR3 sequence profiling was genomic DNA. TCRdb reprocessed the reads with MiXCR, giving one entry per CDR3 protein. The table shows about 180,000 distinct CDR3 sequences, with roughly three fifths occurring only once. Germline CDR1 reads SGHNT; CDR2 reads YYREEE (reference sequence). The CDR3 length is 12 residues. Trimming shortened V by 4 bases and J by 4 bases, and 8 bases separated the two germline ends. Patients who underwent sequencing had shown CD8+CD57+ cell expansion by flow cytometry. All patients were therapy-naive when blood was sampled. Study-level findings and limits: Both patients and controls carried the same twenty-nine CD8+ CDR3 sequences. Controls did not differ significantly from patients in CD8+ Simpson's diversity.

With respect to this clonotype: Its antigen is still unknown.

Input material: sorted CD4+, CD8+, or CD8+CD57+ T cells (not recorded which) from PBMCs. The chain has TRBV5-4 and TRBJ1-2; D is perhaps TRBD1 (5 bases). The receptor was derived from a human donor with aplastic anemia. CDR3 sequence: CASSVDSYGYTF. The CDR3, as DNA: TGTGCCAGCAGCGTAGACAGCTATGGCTACACCTTC.